This T cell receptor (beta chain) was identified in a study of OX40 agonist ivuxolimab in advanced cancers. The trim removed 3 bases at V and 3 bases at J, leaving 5 bases unmatched. This CDR3 region has 14 residues. Germline values: CDR1 SGHRS, CDR2 YFSETQ. Libraries were prepared by immunoSEQ multiplex PCR; TCRdb keeps only in-frame clonotypes and omits some of them. The sample lists tens of thousands of clones; roughly 88% were seen once. The chain combines TRBV5-1 with TRBJ2-5, with 7 bases fitting TRBD1. The sequence derives from an adult with an advanced solid tumor such as melanoma, head and neck, liver or kidney cancer. This specimen was CD4+ or CD8+ T cells sorted from blood, taken in a trial of the OX40 agonist ivuxolimab. The CDR3 DNA follows: TGCGCCAGCAGCTCCGGGACAGCTGAAGAGACCCAGTACTTC. Residues: CASSSGTAEETQYF.